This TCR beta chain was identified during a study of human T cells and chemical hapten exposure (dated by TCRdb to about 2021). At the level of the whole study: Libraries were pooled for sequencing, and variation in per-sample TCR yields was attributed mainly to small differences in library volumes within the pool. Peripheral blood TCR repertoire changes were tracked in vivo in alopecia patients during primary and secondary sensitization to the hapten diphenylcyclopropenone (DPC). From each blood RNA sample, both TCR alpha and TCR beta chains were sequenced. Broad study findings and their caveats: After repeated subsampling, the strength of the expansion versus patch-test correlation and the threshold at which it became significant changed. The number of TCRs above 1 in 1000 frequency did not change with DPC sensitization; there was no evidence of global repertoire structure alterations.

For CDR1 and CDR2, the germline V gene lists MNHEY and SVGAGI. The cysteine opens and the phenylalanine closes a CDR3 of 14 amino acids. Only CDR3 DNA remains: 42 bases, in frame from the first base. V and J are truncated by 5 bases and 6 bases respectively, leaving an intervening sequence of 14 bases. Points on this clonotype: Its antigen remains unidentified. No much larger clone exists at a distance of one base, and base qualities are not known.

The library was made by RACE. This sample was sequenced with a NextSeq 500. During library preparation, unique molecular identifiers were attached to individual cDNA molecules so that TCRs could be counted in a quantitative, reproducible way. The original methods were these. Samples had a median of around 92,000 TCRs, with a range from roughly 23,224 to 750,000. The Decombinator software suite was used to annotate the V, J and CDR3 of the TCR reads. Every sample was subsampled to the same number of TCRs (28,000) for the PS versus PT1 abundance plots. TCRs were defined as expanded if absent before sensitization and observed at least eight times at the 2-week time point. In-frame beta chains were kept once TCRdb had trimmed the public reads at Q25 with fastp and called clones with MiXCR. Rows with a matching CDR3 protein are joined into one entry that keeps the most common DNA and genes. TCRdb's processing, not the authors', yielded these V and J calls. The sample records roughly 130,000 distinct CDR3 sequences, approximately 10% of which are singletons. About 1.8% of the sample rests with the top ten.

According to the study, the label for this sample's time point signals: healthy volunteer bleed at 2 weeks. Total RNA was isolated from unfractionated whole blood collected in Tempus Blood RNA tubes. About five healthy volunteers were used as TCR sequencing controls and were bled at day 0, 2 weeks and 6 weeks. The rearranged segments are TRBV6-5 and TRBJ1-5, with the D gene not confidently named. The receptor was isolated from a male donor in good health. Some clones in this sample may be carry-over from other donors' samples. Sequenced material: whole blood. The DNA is TGTGCCAGCAGTCTCAGCGCAGTGGGTCAGCCCCAGCATTTT. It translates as CASSLSAVGQPQHF.